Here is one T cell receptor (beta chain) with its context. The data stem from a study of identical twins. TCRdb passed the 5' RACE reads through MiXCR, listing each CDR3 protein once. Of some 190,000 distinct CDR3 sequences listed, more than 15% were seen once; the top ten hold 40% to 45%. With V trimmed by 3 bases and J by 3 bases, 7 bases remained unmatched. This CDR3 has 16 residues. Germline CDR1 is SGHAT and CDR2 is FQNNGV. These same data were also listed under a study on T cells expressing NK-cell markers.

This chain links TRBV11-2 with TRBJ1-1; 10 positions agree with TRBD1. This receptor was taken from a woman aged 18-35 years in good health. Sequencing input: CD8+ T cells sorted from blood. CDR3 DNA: TGTGCCAGCAGCTTGGTCCCTGGGACAGGGGACACTGAAGCTTTCTTT. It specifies CASSLVPGTGDTEAFF.